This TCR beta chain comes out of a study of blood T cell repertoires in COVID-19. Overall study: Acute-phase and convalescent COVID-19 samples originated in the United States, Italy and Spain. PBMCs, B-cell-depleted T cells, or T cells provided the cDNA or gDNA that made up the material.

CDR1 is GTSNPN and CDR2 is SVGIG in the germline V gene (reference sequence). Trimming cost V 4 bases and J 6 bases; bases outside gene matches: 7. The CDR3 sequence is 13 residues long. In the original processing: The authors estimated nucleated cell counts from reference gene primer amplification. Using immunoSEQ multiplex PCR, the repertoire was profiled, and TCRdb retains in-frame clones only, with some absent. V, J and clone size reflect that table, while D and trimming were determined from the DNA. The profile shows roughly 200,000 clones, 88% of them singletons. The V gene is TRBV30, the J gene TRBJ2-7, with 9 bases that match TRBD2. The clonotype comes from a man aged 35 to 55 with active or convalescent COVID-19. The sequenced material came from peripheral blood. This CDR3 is CAWTASGKGEQYF. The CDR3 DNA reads TGTGCCTGGACCGCTAGCGGGAAGGGCGAGCAGTACTTC. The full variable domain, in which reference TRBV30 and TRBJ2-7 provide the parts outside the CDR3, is SQTIHQWPATLVQPVGSPLSLECTVEGTSNPNLYWYRQAAGRGLQLLFYSVGIGQISSEVPQNLSASRPQDRQFILSSKKLLLSDSGFYLCAWTASGKGEQYFGPGTRLTVT.